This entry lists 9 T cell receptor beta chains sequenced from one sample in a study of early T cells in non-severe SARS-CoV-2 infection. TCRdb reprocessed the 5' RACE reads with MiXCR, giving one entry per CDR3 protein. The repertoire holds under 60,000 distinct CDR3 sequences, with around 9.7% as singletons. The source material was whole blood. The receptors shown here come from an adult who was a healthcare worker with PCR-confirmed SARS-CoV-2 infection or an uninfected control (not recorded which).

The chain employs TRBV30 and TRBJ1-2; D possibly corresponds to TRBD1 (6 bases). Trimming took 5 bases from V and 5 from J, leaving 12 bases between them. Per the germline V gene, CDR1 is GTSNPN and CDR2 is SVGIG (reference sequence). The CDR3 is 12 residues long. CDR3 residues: CAWRGTLYGYTF. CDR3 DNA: TGTGCCTGGCGCGGGACATTGTATGGCTACACCTTC.

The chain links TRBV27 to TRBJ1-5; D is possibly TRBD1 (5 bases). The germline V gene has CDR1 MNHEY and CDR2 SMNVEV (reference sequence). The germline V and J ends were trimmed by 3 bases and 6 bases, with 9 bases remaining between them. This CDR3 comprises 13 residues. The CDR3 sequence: CASSFGGGQPQHF. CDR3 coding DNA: TGTGCCAGCAGTTTTGGGGGAGGTCAGCCCCAGCATTTT.

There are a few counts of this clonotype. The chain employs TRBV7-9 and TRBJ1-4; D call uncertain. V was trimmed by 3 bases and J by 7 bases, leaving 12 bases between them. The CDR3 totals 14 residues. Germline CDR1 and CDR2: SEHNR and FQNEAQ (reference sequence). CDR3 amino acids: CASSLYTDSEKLFF. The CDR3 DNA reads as TGTGCCAGCAGCTTGTATACCGACTCTGAAAAACTGTTTTTT. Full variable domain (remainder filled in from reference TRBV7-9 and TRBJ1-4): DTGVSQNPRHKITKRGQNVTFRCDPISEHNRLYWYRQTLGQGPEFLTYFQNEAQLEKSRLLSDRFSAERPKGSFSTLEIQRTEQGDSAMYLCASSLYTDSEKLFFGSGTQLSVL.

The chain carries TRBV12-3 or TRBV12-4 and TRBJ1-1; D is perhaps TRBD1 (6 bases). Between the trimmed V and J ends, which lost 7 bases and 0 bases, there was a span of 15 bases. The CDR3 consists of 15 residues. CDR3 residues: CASTQTGAMNTEAFF. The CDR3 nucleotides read TGTGCCAGCACTCAGACAGGAGCTATGAACACTGAAGCTTTCTTT.

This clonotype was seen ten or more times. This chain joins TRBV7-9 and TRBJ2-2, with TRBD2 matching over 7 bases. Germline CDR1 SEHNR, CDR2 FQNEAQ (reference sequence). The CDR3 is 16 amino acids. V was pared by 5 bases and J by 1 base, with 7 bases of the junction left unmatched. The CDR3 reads CASSAGGRQNTGELFF. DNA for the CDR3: TGTGCCAGCAGCGCGGGCGGGAGACAGAACACCGGGGAGCTGTTTTTT.

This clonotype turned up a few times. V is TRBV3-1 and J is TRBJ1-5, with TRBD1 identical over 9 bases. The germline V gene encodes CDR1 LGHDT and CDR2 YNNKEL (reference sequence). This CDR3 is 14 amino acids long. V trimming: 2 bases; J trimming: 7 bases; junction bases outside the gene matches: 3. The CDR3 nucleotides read TGTGCCAGCAGCCAACAGACAGGGGGGCAGCCCCAGCATTTT. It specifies CASSQQTGGQPQHF.

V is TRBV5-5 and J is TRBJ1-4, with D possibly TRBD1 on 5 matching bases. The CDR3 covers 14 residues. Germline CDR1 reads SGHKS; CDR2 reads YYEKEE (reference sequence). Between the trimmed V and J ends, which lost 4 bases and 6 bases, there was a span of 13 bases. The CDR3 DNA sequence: TGTGCCAGCAGCAGTCCTTTGGGGGATGAAAAACTGTTTTTT. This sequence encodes CASSSPLGDEKLFF.

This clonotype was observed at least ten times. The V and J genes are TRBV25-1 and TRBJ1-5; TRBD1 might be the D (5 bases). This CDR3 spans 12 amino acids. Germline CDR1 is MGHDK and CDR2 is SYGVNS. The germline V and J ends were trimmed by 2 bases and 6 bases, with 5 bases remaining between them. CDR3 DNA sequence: TGTGCCAGCAGTGAAGGGGCTCAGCCCCAGCATTTT. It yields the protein CASSEGAQPQHF.

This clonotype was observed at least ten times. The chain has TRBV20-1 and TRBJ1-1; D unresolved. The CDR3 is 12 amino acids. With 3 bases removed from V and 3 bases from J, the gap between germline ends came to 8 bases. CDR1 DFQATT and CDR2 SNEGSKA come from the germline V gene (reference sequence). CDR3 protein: CSARNGHTEAFF. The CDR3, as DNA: TGCAGTGCTAGGAACGGACACACTGAAGCTTTCTTT.